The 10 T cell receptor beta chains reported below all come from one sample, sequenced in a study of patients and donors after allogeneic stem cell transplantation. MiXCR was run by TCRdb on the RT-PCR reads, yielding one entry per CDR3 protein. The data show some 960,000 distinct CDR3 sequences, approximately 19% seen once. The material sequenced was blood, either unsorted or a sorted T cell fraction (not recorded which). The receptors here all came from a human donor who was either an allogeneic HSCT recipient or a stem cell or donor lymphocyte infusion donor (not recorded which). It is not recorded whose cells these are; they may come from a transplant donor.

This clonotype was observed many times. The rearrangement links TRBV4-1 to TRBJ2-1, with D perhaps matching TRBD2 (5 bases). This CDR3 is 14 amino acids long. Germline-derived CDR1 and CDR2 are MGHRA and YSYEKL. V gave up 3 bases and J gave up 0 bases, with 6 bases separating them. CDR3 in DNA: TGCGCCAGCAGCCAGGCGGGCTCCTACAATGAGCAGTTCTTC. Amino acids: CASSQAGSYNEQFF.

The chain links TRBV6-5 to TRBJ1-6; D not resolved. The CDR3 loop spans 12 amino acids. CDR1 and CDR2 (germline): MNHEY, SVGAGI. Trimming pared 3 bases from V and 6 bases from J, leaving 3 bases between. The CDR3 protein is CASSYINSPLHF. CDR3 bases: TGTGCCAGCAGTTATATTAATTCACCCCTCCACTTT.

The CDR3 region is CAISEAGQKITEAFF. DNA of the CDR3: TGTGCCATCAGTGAGGCGGGACAGAAAATCACTGAAGCTTTCTTT. This rearrangement joins TRBV10-3 to TRBJ1-1; 7 bases agree with TRBD1. This CDR3 region has 15 residues. The V segment lost 2 bases and the J segment 4 bases; nucleotides outside the gene matches: 7. CDR1 ENHRY and CDR2 SYGVKD come from the germline V gene.

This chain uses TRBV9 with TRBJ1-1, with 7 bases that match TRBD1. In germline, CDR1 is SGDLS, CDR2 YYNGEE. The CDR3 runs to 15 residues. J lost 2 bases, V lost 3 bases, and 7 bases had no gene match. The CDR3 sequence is CASSGRQGINTEAFF. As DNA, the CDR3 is TGTGCCAGCAGCGGCCGACAGGGAATCAACACTGAAGCTTTCTTT. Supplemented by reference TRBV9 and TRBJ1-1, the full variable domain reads DSGVTQTPKHLITATGQRVTLRCSPRSGDLSVYWYQQSLDQGLQFLIQYYNGEERAKGNILERFSAQQFPDLHSELNLSSLELGDSALYFCASSGRQGINTEAFFGQGTRLTVV.

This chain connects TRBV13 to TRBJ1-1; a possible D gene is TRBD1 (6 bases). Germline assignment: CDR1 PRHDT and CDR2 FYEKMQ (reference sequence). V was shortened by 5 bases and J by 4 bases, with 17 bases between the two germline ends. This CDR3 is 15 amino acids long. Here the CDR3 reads CASSNRTAFGTEAFF. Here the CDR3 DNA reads TGTGCCAGCAGCAATCGGACAGCCTTCGGCACTGAAGCTTTCTTT.

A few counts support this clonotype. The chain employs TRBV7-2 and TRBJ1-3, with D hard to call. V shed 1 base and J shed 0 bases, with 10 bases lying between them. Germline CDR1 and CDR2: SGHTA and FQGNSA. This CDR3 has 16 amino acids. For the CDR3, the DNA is TGTGCCAGCAGCTTAGTATCAGCGAGCTCTGGAAACACCATATATTTT. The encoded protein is CASSLVSASSGNTIYF.

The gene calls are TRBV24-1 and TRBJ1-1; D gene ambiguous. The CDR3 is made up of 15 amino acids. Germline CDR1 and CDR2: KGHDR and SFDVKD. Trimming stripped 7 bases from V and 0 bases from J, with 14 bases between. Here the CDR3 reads CATRADGTMNTEAFF. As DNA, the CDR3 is TGTGCCACCAGAGCGGACGGCACCATGAACACTGAAGCTTTCTTT.

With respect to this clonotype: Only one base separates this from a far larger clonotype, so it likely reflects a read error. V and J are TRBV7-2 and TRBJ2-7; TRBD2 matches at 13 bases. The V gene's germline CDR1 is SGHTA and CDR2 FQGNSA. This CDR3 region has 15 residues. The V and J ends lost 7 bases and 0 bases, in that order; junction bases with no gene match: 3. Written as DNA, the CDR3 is TGTGCCAGCACCCGGACTAGCGGGAGCTCCTACGAGCAGTACTTC. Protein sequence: CASTRTSGSSYEQYF. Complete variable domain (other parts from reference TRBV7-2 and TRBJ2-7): GAGVSQSPSNKVTEKGKDVELRCDPISGHTALYWYRQSLGQGLEFLIYFQGNSAPDKSGLPSDRFSAERTGGSVSTLTIQRTQQEDSAVYLCASTRTSGSSYEQYFGPGTRLTVT.

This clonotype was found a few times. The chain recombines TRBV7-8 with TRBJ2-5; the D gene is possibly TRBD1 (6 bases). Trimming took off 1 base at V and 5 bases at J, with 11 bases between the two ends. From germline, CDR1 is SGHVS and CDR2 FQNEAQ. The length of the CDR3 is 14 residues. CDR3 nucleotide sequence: TGTGCCAGCAGCTTAGATGGGGGCAAGGAGACCCAGTACTTC. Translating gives CASSLDGGKETQYF.

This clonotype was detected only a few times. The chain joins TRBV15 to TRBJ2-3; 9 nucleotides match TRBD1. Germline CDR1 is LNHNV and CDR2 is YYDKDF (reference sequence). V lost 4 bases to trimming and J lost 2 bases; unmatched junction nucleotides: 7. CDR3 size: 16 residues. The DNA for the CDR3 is TGTGCCACCAGCAAAAGACAGGGGGTGTTCACAGATACGCAGTATTTT. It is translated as CATSKRQGVFTDTQYF.